Listed below are T cell receptor beta chains from one sample, sequenced in a study of vaccination effects on CD4 cells after COVID-19. The method was immunoSEQ multiplex PCR; TCRdb's version includes in-frame clones alone and lacks a portion of them. This sample has about 13,000 clones, with around 73% found just once. Which antigens these TCRs recognize remains unknown. The sample in question was CD4+ T cells from PBMCs cultured with HCoV-NL63 spike peptides, obtained after COVID-19 vaccination. These receptors came from a human donor who had a prior SARS-CoV-2 infection. Each CDR3 is given with its conserved first and last residue. The D gene is left open where the match is weak. The size field is filled for only some rows; it gives once, few, many or a size class.

TRBV5-4	once	TRBJ1-2	.	TGTGCCAGCAGCTTGGGTTTTTTTGGTGGCTACACCTTC	CASSLGFFGGYTF
TRBV30	.	TRBJ2-3	.	TGTGCCTGGAGCGGGAAAAGCACAGATACGCAGTATTTT	CAWSGKSTDTQYF
TRBV19	.	TRBJ2-7	.	TGTGCCAGTACCCCGGACGGGAGTCGCGAGCAGTACTTC	CASTPDGSREQYF
TRBV6-5	.	TRBJ1-3	.	TGTGCCAGCAGTTACTCTGACAGCTCTGGAAACACCATATATTTT	CASSYSDSSGNTIYF
TRBV5-4	.	TRBJ1-2	TRBD1	TGTGCCAGCAGCGTGGGGGGACAGGGGTATGGCTACACCTTC	CASSVGGQGYGYTF
TRBV11-3	.	TRBJ2-5	TRBD2	TGTGCCAGCAGCTCGGGCCAGGGACTAGCGAGAAAAGAGACCCAGTACTTC	CASSSGQGLARKETQYF
TRBV18	.	TRBJ2-3	.	TGTGCCAGCTCACCACCCGTCGGCGGCCCTAGCACAGATACGCAGTATTTT	CASSPPVGGPSTDTQYF
TRBV4-1	.	TRBJ2-7	TRBD2	TGCGCCAGCAGCCAAGATCCAGCGGGAGCAATCGACGAGCAGTACTTC	CASSQDPAGAIDEQYF
TRBV7-9	.	TRBJ2-5	.	TGTGCCAGCATGTTTTCCGAGACCCAGTACTTC	CASMFSETQYF
TRBV30	.	TRBJ1-2	.	TGTGCCTGGAGCGCGGACCTCGAGAACTATGGCTACACCTTC	CAWSADLENYGYTF
TRBV11-3	.	TRBJ2-2	.	TGTGCCAGCAGCTTAGATGTGGGGGGCAGCGGGGAGCTGTTTTTT	CASSLDVGGSGELFF
TRBV5-4	.	TRBJ1-2	TRBD1	TGTGCCAGCAGCTTGGTTTTGGGACAGGGGGCTGATGGCTACACCTTC	CASSLVLGQGADGYTF
TRBV7-7	.	TRBJ2-5	.	TGTGCTAGCAGCTTATCCGGCCGCCAAGAGACCCAGTACTTC	CASSLSGRQETQYF
TRBV5-1	.	TRBJ2-7	.	TGCGCCAGCAGCTTCGATGGGACTTTTATGTCCTACGAGCAGTACTTC	CASSFDGTFMSYEQYF
TRBV7-8	once	TRBJ2-5	.	TGTGCCAGCAGCTTTGCAGGGGCAGGGCGCCAAGAGACCCAGTACTTC	CASSFAGAGRQETQYF
TRBV6-6	.	TRBJ1-1	.	TGTGCCAGCAGTTACCCAGCCGAGAACATGAACACTGAAGCTTTCTTT	CASSYPAENMNTEAFF
TRBV5-6	.	TRBJ1-6	TRBD1	TGTGCCAGCAGCGGGGGACAGACCGGTGCTACCTCATATAATTCACCCCTCCACTTT	CASSGGQTGATSYNSPLHF
TRBV5-1	medium-sized	TRBJ2-7	.	TGCGCCAGCAGCTTTATGTACAAAGGAAGTTCCTACGAGCAGTACTTC	CASSFMYKGSSYEQYF
TRBV4-1	.	TRBJ1-2	TRBD1	TGCGCCAGCAGCCAAGAGAGGGCAGGGGGCAAGGATGGCTACACCTTC	CASSQERAGGKDGYTF
TRBV7-2	.	TRBJ1-4	TRBD1	TGTGCCAGCAGCTGGGACAGATATAATGAAAAACTGTTTTTT	CASSWDRYNEKLFF
TRBV11-3	.	TRBJ1-1	.	TGTGCCAGCAGCTTAGAGAGGAACACTGAAGCTTTCTTT	CASSLERNTEAFF
TRBV12-5	few	TRBJ2-1	TRBD2	TGTGCTAGTGGTTTGGTGGGAGGGTTGGCCCCGTTCTTC	CASGLVGGLAPFF
TRBV5-1	.	TRBJ2-7	.	TGCGCCAGCGCTCCACCTGGGGCGGACTACGAGCAGTACTTC	CASAPPGADYEQYF
TRBV12-3/TRBV12-4	.	TRBJ1-6	.	TGTGCCAGCACCCAACAGGGCGGTTCACCCCTCCACTTT	CASTQQGGSPLHF
TRBV6-2/TRBV6-3	.	TRBJ2-7	TRBD2	TGTGCCAGCAGTAAATCCTGGTGGCGGGAGGACTCCTACGAGCAGTACTTC	CASSKSWWREDSYEQYF
TRBV3-1/TRBV3-2	.	TRBJ2-5	.	TGTGCCAGCAGCCAAGATTTTGTGGCGATACAAGAGACCCAGTACTTC	CASSQDFVAIQETQYF
TRBV5-4	.	TRBJ1-5	.	TGTGCCAGCAGCCCCTCCCCGGGAGGCTCAGATCAGCCCCAGCATTTT	CASSPSPGGSDQPQHF
TRBV9	.	TRBJ2-5	.	TGTGCCAGCAGCGAGGGGGGAAAAGGAGAGACCCAGTACTTC	CASSEGGKGETQYF
TRBV19	.	TRBJ2-3	.	TGTGCCACCCGGACGGTGGATTACACAGATACGCAGTATTTT	CATRTVDYTDTQYF
TRBV6-4	.	TRBJ1-4	.	TGTGCCAGCCGGGCAGGGGTAAATGAAAAACTGTTTTTT	CASRAGVNEKLFF
TRBV6-5	.	TRBJ2-1	.	TGTGCCAGCAGGGAGGGGGGGGCGGGGTACAATGAGCAGTTCTTC	CASREGGAGYNEQFF
TRBV10-3	.	TRBJ2-2	.	TGTGCCATCAGTGGCCCTTCGGTCGGGTGGACCGGGGAGCTGTTTTTT	CAISGPSVGWTGELFF
TRBV6-2/TRBV6-3	.	TRBJ1-5	.	TGTGCCAGCAGTTACGTTTTCCTTAGTAATAGCAATCAGCCCCAGCATTTT	CASSYVFLSNSNQPQHF
TRBV18	.	TRBJ1-4	.	TGTGCCAGCTCACCATGGGGTTTGGGGGGAGATGCAACTAATGAAAAACTGTTTTTT	CASSPWGLGGDATNEKLFF
TRBV19	.	TRBJ1-5	.	TGTGCCAGTAGTATACAGGGCTTTCCGCCCCAGCATTTT	CASSIQGFPPQHF
TRBV7-3	.	TRBJ1-1	.	TGTGCCAGCAGCTTATTTGGGGGCGACACTGAAGCTTTCTTT	CASSLFGGDTEAFF
TRBV5-4	.	TRBJ2-5	TRBD2	TGTGCCAGCAGCTACTATAGCGGGAGCGGGAAGACCCAGTACTTC	CASSYYSGSGKTQYF
TRBV5-1	.	TRBJ1-3	.	TGCGCCAGCAGGCTGCACTCTGGAAACACCATATATTTT	CASRLHSGNTIYF
TRBV7-2	.	TRBJ1-6	.	TGTGCCAGCAGCCTCTTACGGGGGAACAATTCACCCCTCCACTTT	CASSLLRGNNSPLHF
TRBV2	.	TRBJ2-5	.	TGTGCCAGCAGTGTTCAAGAGACCCAGTACTTC	CASSVQETQYF
TRBV6-5	few	TRBJ2-7	.	TGTGCCAGCAGGAGAGGACCGAACTACGAGCAGTACTTC	CASRRGPNYEQYF
TRBV11-3	.	TRBJ2-7	TRBD1	TGTGCCAGCAGCCGGGACAGAGCCTACGAGCAGTACTTC	CASSRDRAYEQYF
TRBV5-1	.	TRBJ2-2	.	TGCGCCAGCAGCCGCTATGAGGGGTACACCGGGGAGCTGTTTTTT	CASSRYEGYTGELFF
TRBV18	.	TRBJ1-1	TRBD1	TGTGCCAGCTCACCATCTGAGGGGGCAGAGACTGAAGCTTTCTTT	CASSPSEGAETEAFF
TRBV24-1	.	TRBJ2-5	.	TGTGCCACCAGTGATTATGGAGGGAAAGAGACCCAGTACTTC	CATSDYGGKETQYF
TRBV20-1	.	TRBJ2-4	TRBD2	TGCAGTGCTAGAGATAGGAGGACTAGGTACTTC	CSARDRRTRYF
TRBV14	.	TRBJ1-6	.	TGTGCCAGCAGCCAAGGGCGGTATAATTCACCCCTCCACTTT	CASSQGRYNSPLHF
TRBV5-1	.	TRBJ2-3	TRBD2	TGCGCCAGCAGCTTTACCTCTAGCGGGGGGACAGATACGCAGTATTTT	CASSFTSSGGTDTQYF
TRBV6-5	.	TRBJ2-1	TRBD1	TGTGCCAGCAGTTACGGGGGACAGGGGGCGCGGGAGCAGTTCTTC	CASSYGGQGAREQFF
TRBV30	.	TRBJ2-3	.	TGTGCCTGGAGTCGGCGCACAGATACGCAGTATTTT	CAWSRRTDTQYF
TRBV6-1	.	TRBJ2-7	.	TGTGCCAGCAGTGAATTAACGTCTACCACCCACTTC	CASSELTSTTHF
TRBV6-5	few	TRBJ1-6	.	TGTGCCAGCACTCCTGAGTTGGGTACACCCCTCCACTTT	CASTPELGTPLHF
TRBV12-5	.	TRBJ2-7	TRBD1	TGTGCTAGTGGTATCGGGGACAGGGACTACGAGCAGTACTTC	CASGIGDRDYEQYF
TRBV30	.	TRBJ2-2	.	TGTGCCTGGAGTTTGGGACACAGCACCGGGGAGCTGTTTTTT	CAWSLGHSTGELFF
TRBV5-1	.	TRBJ2-7	TRBD2	TGCGCCAGCACCCAGCGGAGCGCGGGGGACTACGAGCAGTACTTC	CASTQRSAGDYEQYF
TRBV3-1/TRBV3-2	.	TRBJ2-5	TRBD1	TGTGCCAGCAGCCCTAGGGGGACAGACCAAGAGACCCAGTACTTC	CASSPRGTDQETQYF
TRBV24-1	.	TRBJ2-5	.	TGTGCCACCAGTGATTTCACGGGGGCCGGAGAGACCCAGTACTTC	CATSDFTGAGETQYF
TRBV28	.	TRBJ2-3	.	TGTGCCAGCAGACGTTTGGGGTCATCCGTGACAGATACGCAGTATTTT	CASRRLGSSVTDTQYF
TRBV7-9	.	TRBJ1-2	.	TGTGCCAGCAGCGACCGGGACACCAGTTCCGACTATGGCTACACCTTC	CASSDRDTSSDYGYTF
TRBV9	.	TRBJ1-2	.	TGTGCCAGCAGCGTATCCCCCTTGACCTATGGCTACACCTTC	CASSVSPLTYGYTF